This T cell receptor (beta chain) was identified in a study of T-cell memory formation after mild COVID-19. Across the whole study: In these data, TCR clusters were largely donor specific.

Constant-segment primers were used for 5'RACE, and the resulting TCR alpha and TCR beta cDNA libraries carried sample barcodes and UMIs. MiXCR was run by TCRdb on the 5' RACE reads, yielding one entry per CDR3 protein. The profile shows approximately 290,000 distinct CDR3 sequences, roughly a fifth of them singletons. The sequence was obtained from a man aged 18 to 29 who had mild COVID-19 (a few samples of this study predate the infection). Cell type and time point are not known. Specimen: PBMCs or a T cell subset sorted from them (not recorded which).

CDR3 DNA: TGCGCCAGCAGCTCCTTCGGGAGCTCCTACAATGAGCAGTTCTTC. Translating it yields CASSSFGSSYNEQFF. V and J are TRBV5-1 and TRBJ2-1, with a tentative D call TRBD2 (6 bases). Per the germline V gene, CDR1 is SGHRS and CDR2 is YFSETQ. The V end lost 3 bases, the J end lost 0 bases, and 10 bases lay between the germline ends. The CDR3 is 15 amino acids.